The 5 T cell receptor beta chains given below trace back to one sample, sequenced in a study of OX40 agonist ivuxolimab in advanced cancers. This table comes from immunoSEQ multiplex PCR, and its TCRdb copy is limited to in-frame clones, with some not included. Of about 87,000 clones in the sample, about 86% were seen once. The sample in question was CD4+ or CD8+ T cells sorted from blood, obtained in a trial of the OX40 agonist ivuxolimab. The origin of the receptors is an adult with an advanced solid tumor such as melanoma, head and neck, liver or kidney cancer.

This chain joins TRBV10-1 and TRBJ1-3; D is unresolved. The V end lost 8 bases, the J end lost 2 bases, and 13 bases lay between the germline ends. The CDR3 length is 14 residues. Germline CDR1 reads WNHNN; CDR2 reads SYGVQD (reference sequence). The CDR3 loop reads CASGFEGPGNTIYF. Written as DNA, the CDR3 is TGCGCCAGCGGGTTTGAAGGTCCTGGAAACACCATATATTTT.

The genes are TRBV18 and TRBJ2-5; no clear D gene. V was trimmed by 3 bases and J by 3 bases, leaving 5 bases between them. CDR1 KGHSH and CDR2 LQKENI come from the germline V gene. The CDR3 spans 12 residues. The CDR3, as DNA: TGTGCCAGCTCACCGAATAAAGAGACCCAGTACTTC. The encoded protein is CASSPNKETQYF.

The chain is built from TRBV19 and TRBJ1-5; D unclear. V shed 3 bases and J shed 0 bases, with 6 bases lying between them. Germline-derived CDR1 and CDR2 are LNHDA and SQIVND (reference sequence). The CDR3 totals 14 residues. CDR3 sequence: CASSMWSSNQPQHF. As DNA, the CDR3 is TGTGCCAGTAGTATGTGGTCTAGCAATCAGCCCCAGCATTTT.

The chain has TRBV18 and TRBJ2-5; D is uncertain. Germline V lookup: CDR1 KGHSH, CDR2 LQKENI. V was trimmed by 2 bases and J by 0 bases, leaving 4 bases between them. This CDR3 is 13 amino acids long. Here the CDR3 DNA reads TGTGCCAGCTCACCAGGGAACCAAGAGACCCAGTACTTC. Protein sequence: CASSPGNQETQYF. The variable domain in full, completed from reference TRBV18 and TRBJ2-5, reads NAGVMQNPRHLVRRRGQEARLRCSPMKGHSHVYWYRQLPEEGLKFMVYLQKENIIDESGMPKERFSAEFPKEGPSILRIQQVVRGDSAAYFCASSPGNQETQYFGPGTRLLVL.

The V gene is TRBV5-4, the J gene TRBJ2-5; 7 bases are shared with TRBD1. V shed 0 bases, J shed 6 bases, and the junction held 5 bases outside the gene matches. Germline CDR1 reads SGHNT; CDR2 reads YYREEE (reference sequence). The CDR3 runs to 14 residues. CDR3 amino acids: CASSLEGALKTQYF. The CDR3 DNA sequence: TGTGCCAGCAGCTTGGAGGGGGCTCTGAAGACCCAGTACTTC.